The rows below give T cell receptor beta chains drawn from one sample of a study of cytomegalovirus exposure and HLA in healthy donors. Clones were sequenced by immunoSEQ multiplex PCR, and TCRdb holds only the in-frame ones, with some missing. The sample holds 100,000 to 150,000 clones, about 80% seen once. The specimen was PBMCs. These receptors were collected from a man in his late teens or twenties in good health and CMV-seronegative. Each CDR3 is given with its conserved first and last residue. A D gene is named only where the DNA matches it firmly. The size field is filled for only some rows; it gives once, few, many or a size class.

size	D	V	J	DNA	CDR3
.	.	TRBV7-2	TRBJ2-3	TGTGCCAGCAGCTTAAGTCGGTCAGATACGCAGTATTTT	CASSLSRSDTQYF
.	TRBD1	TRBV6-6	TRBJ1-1	TGTGCCAGCGCCCAAACCCCGGGACAGGGGAACACTGAAGCTTTCTTT	CASAQTPGQGNTEAFF
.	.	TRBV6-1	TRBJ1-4	TGTGCCAGCACCCCGGGGGGGCGGAGATTGGAAAAACTGTTTTTT	CASTPGGRRLEKLFF
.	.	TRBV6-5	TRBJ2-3	TGTGCCAGCAGTTACTCAGGGACACCCACAGATACGCAGTATTTT	CASSYSGTPTDTQYF
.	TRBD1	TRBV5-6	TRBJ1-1	TGTGCCAGCAGCTTTTGGGACAGGTTATCGAACACTGAAGCTTTCTTT	CASSFWDRLSNTEAFF
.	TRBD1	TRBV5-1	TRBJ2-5	TGCGCCAGCAGCCGGCTGGGGGACAGTCAGGACTTC	CASSRLGDSQDF
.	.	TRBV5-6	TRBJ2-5	TGTGCCAGCAGCCCTGGAGGGGGCAGGGAGACCCAGTACTTC	CASSPGGGRETQYF
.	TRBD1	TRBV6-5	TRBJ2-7	TGTGCCAGCAGTTACGACAGGGGGCTCGGCGAGCAGTACTTC	CASSYDRGLGEQYF
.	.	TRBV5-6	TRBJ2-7	TGTGCCAGCAGCTCTCTGGGCATTAGCTCCTACGAGCAGTACTTC	CASSSLGISSYEQYF
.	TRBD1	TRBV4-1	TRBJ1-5	TGCGCCAGCAGCCAAAATGACAGGGGGGATCAGCCCCAGCATTTT	CASSQNDRGDQPQHF
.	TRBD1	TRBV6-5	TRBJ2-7	TGTGCCAGCAGATCTGGACAGGGTTTAAACTACGAGCAGTACTTC	CASRSGQGLNYEQYF
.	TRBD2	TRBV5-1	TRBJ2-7	TGCGCCAGCAGCCAAACCGTTAGCGGGGGGGCCGGGAGCGAGCAGTACTTC	CASSQTVSGGAGSEQYF
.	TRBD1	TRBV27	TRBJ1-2	TGTGCCAGCAGTTTAGCAGGGGGCTATGGCTACACCTTC	CASSLAGGYGYTF
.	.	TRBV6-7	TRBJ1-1	TGTGCCACCCTATGGAGGGAACAAGCTTTCTTT	CATLWREQAFF
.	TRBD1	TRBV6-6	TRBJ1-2	TGTGCCAGCAGTCCCTGGGACAGGGGGAGCTATGGCTACACCTTC	CASSPWDRGSYGYTF
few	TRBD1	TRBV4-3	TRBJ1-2	TGCGCCAGCAGCCAAGAAGGTAGGACAGGACAAGGCTACACCTTC	CASSQEGRTGQGYTF
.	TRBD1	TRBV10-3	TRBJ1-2	TGTGCCATCAGTGCCGACACGGACAGGGTGAACTATGGCTACACCTTC	CAISADTDRVNYGYTF
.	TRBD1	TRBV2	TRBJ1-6	TGTGCCAGCAGGGCCCAACAGGGGGGCTCCTATAATTCACCCCTCCACTTT	CASRAQQGGSYNSPLHF
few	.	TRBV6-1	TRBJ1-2	TGTGCCAGCAGCTCGGGAGCATATGGCTACACCTTC	CASSSGAYGYTF
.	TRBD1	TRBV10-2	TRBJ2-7	TGCGCCAGCAAAGCCGGGACAGGGCGCGAGCAGTACTTC	CASKAGTGREQYF
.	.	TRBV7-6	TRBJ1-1	TGTGCCAGCAGCTCGACACTGGGCACTGAAGCTTTCTTT	CASSSTLGTEAFF
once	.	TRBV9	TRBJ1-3	TGTGCCAGCAGCGTAGAGTCAGGCCCGACGGGGGGAAACACCATATATTTT	CASSVESGPTGGNTIYF